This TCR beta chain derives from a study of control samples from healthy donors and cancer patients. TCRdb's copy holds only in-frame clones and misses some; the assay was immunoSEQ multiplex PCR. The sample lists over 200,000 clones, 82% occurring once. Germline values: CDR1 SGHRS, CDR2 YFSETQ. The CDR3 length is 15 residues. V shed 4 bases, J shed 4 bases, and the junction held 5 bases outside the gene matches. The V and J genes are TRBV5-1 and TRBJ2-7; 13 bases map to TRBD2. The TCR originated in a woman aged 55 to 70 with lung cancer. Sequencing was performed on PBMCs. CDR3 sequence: CASSRGLAGTYEQYF. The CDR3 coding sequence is TGCGCCAGCAGCAGGGGACTAGCGGGAACGTACGAGCAGTACTTC. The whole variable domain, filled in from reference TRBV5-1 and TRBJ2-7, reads KAGVTQTPRYLIKTRGQQVTLSCSPISGHRSVSWYQQTPGQGLQFLFEYFSETQRNKGNFPGRFSGRQFSNSRSEMNVSTLELGDSALYLCASSRGLAGTYEQYFGPGTRLTVT.